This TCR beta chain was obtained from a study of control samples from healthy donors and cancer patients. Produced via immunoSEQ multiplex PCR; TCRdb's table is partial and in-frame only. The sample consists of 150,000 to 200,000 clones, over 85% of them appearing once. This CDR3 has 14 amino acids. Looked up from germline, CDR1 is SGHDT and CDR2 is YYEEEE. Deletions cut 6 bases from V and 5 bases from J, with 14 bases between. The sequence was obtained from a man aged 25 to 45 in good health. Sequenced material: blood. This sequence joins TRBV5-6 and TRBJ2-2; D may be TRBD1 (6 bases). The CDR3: CASTPVGATGELFF. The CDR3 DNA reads TGTGCCAGCACCCCCGTGGGGGCTACCGGGGAGCTGTTTTTT.